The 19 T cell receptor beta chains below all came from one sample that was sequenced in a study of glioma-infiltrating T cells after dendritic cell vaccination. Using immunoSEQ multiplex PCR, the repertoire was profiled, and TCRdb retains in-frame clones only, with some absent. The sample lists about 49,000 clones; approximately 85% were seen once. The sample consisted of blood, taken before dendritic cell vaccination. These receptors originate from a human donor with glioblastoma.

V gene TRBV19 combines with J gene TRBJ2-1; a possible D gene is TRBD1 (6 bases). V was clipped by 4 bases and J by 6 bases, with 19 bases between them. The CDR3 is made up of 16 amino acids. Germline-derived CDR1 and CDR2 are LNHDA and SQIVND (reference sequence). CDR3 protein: CASSKTGGGSRNEQFF. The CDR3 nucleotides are TGTGCCAGTAGTAAGACAGGAGGTGGGAGCCGCAATGAGCAGTTCTTC.

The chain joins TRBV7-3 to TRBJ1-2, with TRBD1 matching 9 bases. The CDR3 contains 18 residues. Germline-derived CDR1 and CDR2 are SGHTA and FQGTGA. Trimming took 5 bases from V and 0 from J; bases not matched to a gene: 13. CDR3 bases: TGTGCCAGCAGCAACCTCCCCTCCGGGACAGGGTCTAACTATGGCTACACCTTC. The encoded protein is CASSNLPSGTGSNYGYTF.

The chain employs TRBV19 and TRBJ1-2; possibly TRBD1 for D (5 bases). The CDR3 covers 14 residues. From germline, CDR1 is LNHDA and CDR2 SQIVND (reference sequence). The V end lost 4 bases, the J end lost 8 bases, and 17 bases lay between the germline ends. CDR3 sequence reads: CASSTGAKGRGYTF. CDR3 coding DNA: TGTGCCAGTAGTACCGGGGCCAAAGGGAGGGGCTACACCTTC.

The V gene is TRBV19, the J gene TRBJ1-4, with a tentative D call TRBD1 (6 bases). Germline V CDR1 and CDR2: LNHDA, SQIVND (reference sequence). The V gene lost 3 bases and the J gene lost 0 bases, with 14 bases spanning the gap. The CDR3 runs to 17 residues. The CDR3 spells CASSISGTPTTNEKLFF. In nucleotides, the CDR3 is TGTGCCAGTAGTATTAGCGGGACACCTACAACTAATGAAAAACTGTTTTTT.

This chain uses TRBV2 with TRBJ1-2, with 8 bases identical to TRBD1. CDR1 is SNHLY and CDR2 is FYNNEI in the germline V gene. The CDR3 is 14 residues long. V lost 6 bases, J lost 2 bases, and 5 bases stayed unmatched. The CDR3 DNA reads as TGTGCCAGCAGGGGGACAGGATCAAACTATGGCTACACCTTC. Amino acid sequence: CASRGTGSNYGYTF.

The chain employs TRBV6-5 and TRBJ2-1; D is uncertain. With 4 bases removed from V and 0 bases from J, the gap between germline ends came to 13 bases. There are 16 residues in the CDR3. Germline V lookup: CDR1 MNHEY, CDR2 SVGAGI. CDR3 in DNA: TGTGCCAGCAGTTCATGCCCCTCGAGCTCCTACAATGAGCAGTTCTTC. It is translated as CASSSCPSSSYNEQFF.

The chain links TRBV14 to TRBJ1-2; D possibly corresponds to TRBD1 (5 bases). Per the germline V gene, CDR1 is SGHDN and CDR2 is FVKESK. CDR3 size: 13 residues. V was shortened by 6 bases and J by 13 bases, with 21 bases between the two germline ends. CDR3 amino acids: CASSYTGPGPGTF. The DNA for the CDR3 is TGTGCCAGCAGTTACACAGGCCCGGGCCCTGGCACCTTC.

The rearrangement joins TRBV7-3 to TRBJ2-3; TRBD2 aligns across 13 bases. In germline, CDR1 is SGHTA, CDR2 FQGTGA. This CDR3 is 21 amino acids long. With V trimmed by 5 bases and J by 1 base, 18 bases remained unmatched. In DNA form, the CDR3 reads TGTGCCAGCAGCCCTACATCACAACGACTAGCGGGAGGTGACGGCACAGATACGCAGTATTTT. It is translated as CASSPTSQRLAGGDGTDTQYF.

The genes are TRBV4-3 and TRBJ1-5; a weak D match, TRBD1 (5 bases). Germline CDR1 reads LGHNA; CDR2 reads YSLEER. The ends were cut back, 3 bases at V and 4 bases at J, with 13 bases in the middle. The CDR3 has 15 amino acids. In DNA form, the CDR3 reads TGCGCCAGCAGCCAGGCCTATCAGGGAAATCAGCCCCAGCATTTT. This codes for CASSQAYQGNQPQHF.

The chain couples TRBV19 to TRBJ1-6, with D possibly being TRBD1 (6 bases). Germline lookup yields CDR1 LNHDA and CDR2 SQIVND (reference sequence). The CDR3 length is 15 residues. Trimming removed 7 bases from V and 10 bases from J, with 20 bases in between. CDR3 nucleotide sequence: TGTGCCAGTACCCGAGGACAGTCGGCTTCATCACCCCTCCACTTT. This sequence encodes CASTRGQSASSPLHF.

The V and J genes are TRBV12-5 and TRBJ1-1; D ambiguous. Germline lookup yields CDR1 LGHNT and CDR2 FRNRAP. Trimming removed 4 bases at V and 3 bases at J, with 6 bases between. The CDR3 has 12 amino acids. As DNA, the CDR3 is TGTGCTAGTGGTTCGTTATACACTGAAGCTTTCTTT. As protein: CASGSLYTEAFF.

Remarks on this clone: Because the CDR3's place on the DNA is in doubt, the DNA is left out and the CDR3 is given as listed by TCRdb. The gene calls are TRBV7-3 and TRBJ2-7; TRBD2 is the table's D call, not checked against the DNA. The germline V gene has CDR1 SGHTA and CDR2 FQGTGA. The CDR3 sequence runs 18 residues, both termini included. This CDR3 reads CASTRGGSLVMGTLEQYF.

The CDR3 nucleotides are TGTGCCAGCAGCTTAGCCTCTGGACTATGGGAGCAGTACTTC. The encoded protein is CASSLASGLWEQYF. The chain has TRBV7-9 and TRBJ2-7; tentative D call: TRBD2 (6 bases). The CDR3 is 14 amino acids. Germline loops: CDR1 SEHNR, CDR2 FQNEAQ (reference sequence). Deletions cut 0 bases from V and 7 bases from J, with 13 bases between.

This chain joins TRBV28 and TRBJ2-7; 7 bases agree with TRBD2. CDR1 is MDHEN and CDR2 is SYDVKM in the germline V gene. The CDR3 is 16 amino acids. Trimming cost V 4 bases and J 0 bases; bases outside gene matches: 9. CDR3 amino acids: CASSSLGEGNSYEQYF. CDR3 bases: TGTGCCAGCAGTTCCTTAGGGGAGGGGAACTCCTACGAGCAGTACTTC.

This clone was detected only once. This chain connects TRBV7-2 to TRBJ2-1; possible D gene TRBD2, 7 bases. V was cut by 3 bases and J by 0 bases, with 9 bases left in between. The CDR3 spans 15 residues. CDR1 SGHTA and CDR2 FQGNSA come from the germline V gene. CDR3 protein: CASSFGGPSYNEQFF. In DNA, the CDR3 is TGTGCCAGCAGCTTCGGGGGGCCCTCCTACAATGAGCAGTTCTTC.

The CDR3 DNA reads TGTGCCAGCAGCGCGGCCTCAGGGCCGAGCTCCTACAATGAGCAGTTCTTC. Residues: CASSAASGPSSYNEQFF. V is TRBV9 and J is TRBJ2-1; maybe TRBD1 (5 bases). V lost 3 bases and J lost 0, with 16 bases in between. Germline V lookup: CDR1 SGDLS, CDR2 YYNGEE. The CDR3 loop spans 17 amino acids.

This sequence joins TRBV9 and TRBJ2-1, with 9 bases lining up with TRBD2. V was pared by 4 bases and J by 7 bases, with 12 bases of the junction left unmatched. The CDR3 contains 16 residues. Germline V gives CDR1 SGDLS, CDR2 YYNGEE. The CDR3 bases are TGTGCCAGCAGCCCGAGACTAGCGGTCCAGGAGAATGAGCAGTTCTTC. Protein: CASSPRLAVQENEQFF.

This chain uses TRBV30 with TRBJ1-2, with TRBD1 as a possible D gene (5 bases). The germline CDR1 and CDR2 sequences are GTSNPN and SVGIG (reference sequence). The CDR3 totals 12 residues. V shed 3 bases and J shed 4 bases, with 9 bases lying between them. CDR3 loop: CAWRGGSYGYTF. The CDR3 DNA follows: TGTGCCTGGAGGGGGGGATCCTATGGCTACACCTTC.

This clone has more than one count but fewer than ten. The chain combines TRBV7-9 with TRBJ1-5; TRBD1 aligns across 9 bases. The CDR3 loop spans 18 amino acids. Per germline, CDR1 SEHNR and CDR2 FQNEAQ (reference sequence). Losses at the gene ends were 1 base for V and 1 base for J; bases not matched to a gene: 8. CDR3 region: CASSLDGTGKMSNQPQHF. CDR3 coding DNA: TGTGCCAGCAGCTTAGATGGGACAGGGAAAATGAGCAATCAGCCCCAGCATTTT.